These 5 T cell receptor beta chains came from one sample sequenced in a study of PD-1 blockade in mismatch repair-deficient tumors. This table comes from immunoSEQ multiplex PCR, and its TCRdb copy is limited to in-frame clones, with some not included. Among several thousand clones listed, roughly nine tenths were seen once. Documented time point: approximately nine-day in vitro stimulation with candidate mutation-associated neoantigen peptide 1. These TCRs are of unknown antigen specificity. Sequenced here: cells cultured in vitro, sampled from a patient treated with pembrolizumab. The receptors here all came from an adult with mismatch repair-deficient cancer.

The V and J genes are TRBV11-3 and TRBJ2-3; the match to TRBD2 covers 8 bases. The germline V gene encodes CDR1 SGHNT and CDR2 YENEEA. Trimming took 4 bases from V and 0 from J; bases not matched to a gene: 0. CDR3 length: 14 amino acids. CDR3 nucleotides: TGTGCCAGCAGCTCGGGAGGGAGCACAGATACGCAGTATTTT. Its translation: CASSSGGSTDTQYF.

This clone has a single count. V and J are TRBV2 and TRBJ2-7; no firm D call. Germline assignment: CDR1 SNHLY and CDR2 FYNNEI. With 4 bases removed from V and 1 base from J, the gap between germline ends came to 14 bases. This CDR3 has 15 residues. CDR3 sequence reads: CASSVGWVTSYEQYF. As DNA, the CDR3 is TGTGCCAGCAGTGTCGGGTGGGTTACTTCCTACGAGCAGTACTTC.

The rearrangement joins TRBV27 to TRBJ2-7, with D perhaps matching TRBD1 (5 bases). Trimming cost V 5 bases and J 7 bases, with 18 bases left between them. The germline gives CDR1 MNHEY, CDR2 SMNVEV (reference sequence). This CDR3 region has 14 residues. DNA for the CDR3: TGTGCCAGCAGTCCACTCGCTCAGGGTGGAGAGCAGTACTTC. Its translation: CASSPLAQGGEQYF.

The J gene is TRBJ2-5, the V gene TRBV27; D is undetermined. Germline CDR1 is MNHEY and CDR2 is SMNVEV (reference sequence). This CDR3 has 12 amino acids. The V gene lost 3 bases and the J gene lost 5 bases, with 7 bases spanning the gap. DNA of the CDR3: TGTGCCAGCAGTTTCCTCTGGGAGACCCAGTACTTC. Amino acid sequence: CASSFLWETQYF.

This clone was recorded once. The sample holds other DNA sequences that translate to the same CDR3. The chain uses TRBV7-3 and TRBJ2-4; 8 bases map to TRBD2. The CDR3 totals 17 residues. Trimming took 0 bases from V and 9 from J; bases not matched to a gene: 13. Germline CDR1 and CDR2: SGHTA and FQGTGA. The CDR3 reads CASSLTLTSGRDGIQYF. CDR3 nucleotide sequence: TGTGCCAGCAGCTTAACGTTAACGAGCGGGAGAGACGGCATTCAGTACTTC.